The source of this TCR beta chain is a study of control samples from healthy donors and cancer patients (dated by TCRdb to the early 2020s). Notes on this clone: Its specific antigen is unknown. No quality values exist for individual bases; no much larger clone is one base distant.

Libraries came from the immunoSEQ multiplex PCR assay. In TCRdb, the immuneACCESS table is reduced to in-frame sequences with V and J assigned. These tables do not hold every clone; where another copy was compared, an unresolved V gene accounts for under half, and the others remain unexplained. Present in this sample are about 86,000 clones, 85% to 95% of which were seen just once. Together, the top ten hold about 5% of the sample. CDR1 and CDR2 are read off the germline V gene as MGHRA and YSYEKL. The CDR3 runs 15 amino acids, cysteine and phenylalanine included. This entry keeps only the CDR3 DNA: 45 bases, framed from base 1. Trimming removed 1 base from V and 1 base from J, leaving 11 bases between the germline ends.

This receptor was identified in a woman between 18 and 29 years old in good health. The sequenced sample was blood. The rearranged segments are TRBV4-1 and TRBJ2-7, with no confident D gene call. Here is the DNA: TGCGCCAGCAGCCAAGTTCTTGTGATGTCCTACGAGCAGTACTTC. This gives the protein CASSQVLVMSYEQYF.